These 5 T cell receptor beta chains were all obtained from the same sample, sequenced in a study of blood T cell repertoires in COVID-19. Measured with immunoSEQ multiplex PCR; TCRdb has only the in-frame clones, and not every one. The repertoire holds approximately 270,000 clones, more than 85% seen once, with 2.5% to 3% in the top ten. Sequencing input: PBMCs or T cells enriched from blood (not recorded which). Receptors originate from a man aged 35 to 55 who had been exposed to COVID-19.

The chain recombines TRBV28 with TRBJ2-6; 7 nucleotides align to TRBD1. The CDR3 consists of 16 residues. After removal of 5 bases from V and 1 base from J, the junction contained 5 bases not matched to a gene. CDR1 and CDR2 from the germline V gene are MDHEN and SYDVKM. The DNA for the CDR3 is TGTGCCAGCAGTGCCACAGGGGTTTCTGGGGCCAACGTCCTGACTTTC. Translation gives CASSATGVSGANVLTF.

For this clone: The junction differs from germline at one of its ends, possibly a read error. The CDR3 reads CATSREQGGGTDTQYF. Here the CDR3 DNA reads TGTGCCACCAGCCGAGAACAGGGGGGAGGTACAGATACGCAGTATTTT. The V and J genes are TRBV15 and TRBJ2-3; 8 bases are shared with TRBD1. CDR3 length equals 16 residues. Germline V gene data show CDR1 as LNHNV and CDR2 as YYDKDF (reference sequence).

The DNA of the CDR3 is TGTGCCAGCAGTGAACCTGGCAGATCTAACTATGGCTACACCTTC. Its protein product is CASSEPGRSNYGYTF. The chain recombines TRBV6-1 with TRBJ1-2; D uncertain. From germline, CDR1 is MNHNS and CDR2 SASEGT. The ends were cut back, 2 bases at V and 0 bases at J, with 10 bases in the middle. The CDR3 length is 15 residues.

The chain is built from TRBV19 and TRBJ1-5, with no clear D. The CDR3 runs 15 residues. V lost 3 bases, J lost 0 bases, and 9 bases lay in between. Germline CDR1 reads LNHDA; CDR2 reads SQIVND (reference sequence). The CDR3 DNA reads as TGTGCCAGTAGTATCTCCGGGGTTAGCAATCAGCCCCAGCATTTT. Protein product: CASSISGVSNQPQHF.

V gene TRBV24-1 combines with J gene TRBJ1-1; 9 bases align to TRBD1. The CDR3 is 14 residues long. The V gene end was trimmed by 3 bases and the J gene end by 5 bases; junction bases not matched to a gene: 3. Germline V gene sequence: CDR1 KGHDR, CDR2 SFDVKD. The CDR3 loop reads CATSDPGTGTEAFF. The CDR3 nucleotides are TGTGCCACCAGTGATCCCGGGACAGGGACTGAAGCTTTCTTT.